The 25 T cell receptor beta chains below were found in one sample sequenced in a study of tumor-infiltrating lymphocytes in primary liver carcinoma. Unsorted bulk tissue, about 19-32 mg of it, served as the source for co-extraction of RNA and DNA. The investigators made TCR beta cDNA from approximately 0.5 ug total RNA, using a constant-region primer. Three nested multiplex PCR rounds of slightly modified ARM-PCR generated TCR beta libraries. In the first two PCR rounds, TRBV1-TRBV30 forward primers were paired with a C-beta reverse primer, and each round lasted approximately 10 cycles. TCRdb reprocessed the multiplex PCR reads with MiXCR, giving one entry per CDR3 protein. The sample consists of fewer than 75,000 distinct CDR3 sequences, about 71% of them appearing once. The sample comprised liver tumor tissue from sampling region 4. Subset denoted: tumor region T4, right-lateral pole. The receptors come from a man in his forties with primary liver carcinoma and hepatitis B virus infection.

With regard to this clonotype: This likely comes from a read error, as the CDR3 has no conserved phenylalanine or tryptophan at its end. The chain has TRBV4-3 and TRBJ2-7; D is perhaps TRBD2 (6 bases). The CDR3 has 16 amino acids. CDR1 LGHNA and CDR2 YSLEER come from the germline V gene. In DNA form, the CDR3 reads TGCGCCAGCAGCCAAGAAATAGCGGCGAGCTCCAACGAGCAGTACCTC. The encoded protein is CASSQEIAASSNEQYL.

The chain uses TRBV12-3 or TRBV12-4 and TRBJ1-1; D gene ambiguous. The length of the CDR3 is 13 residues. V was shortened by 7 bases and J by 7 bases, with 16 bases between the two germline ends. The CDR3 DNA reads TGTGCCAGCATCATCATGGGGAATATTGAAGCTTTCTTT. This sequence encodes CASIIMGNIEAFF.

Points on this clonotype: At one end the junction does not follow the germline gene, possibly because of a read error. CDR3 amino acids: CASSHGTSGIAKNIQYF. CDR3 coding DNA: TGTGCCAGCAGTCATGGGACTAGCGGGATAGCCAAAAACATTCAGTATTTC. The J gene is TRBJ2-4, the V gene TRBV6-6, with 13 bases lining up with TRBD2. Per the germline V gene, CDR1 is MNHNY and CDR2 is SVGAGI (reference sequence). This CDR3 has 17 residues.

CDR3 DNA sequence: TGCAGCGTTGAAACGGACAGGGAGCGAGCAGAGACCCAGTACTTC. It is translated as CSVETDRERAETQYF. The V call is TRBV29-1, the J call TRBJ2-5, with 8 bases aligning to TRBD1. Germline CDR1 and CDR2: SQVTM and ANQGSEA. J was trimmed by 4 bases and V by 2 bases; bases with no gene match: 9. The CDR3 length is 15 residues.

Remarks on this clonotype: An end of the junction differs from the germline gene, which may be a read error. CDR3 sequence reads: CASRLAGGSSYEQYF. CDR3 bases: TGTGCCAGCAGATTAGCGGGAGGGTCCTCCTACGAGCAGTACTTC. The chain links TRBV12-3 or TRBV12-4 to TRBJ2-7; 11 positions match TRBD2. The CDR3 sequence is 15 residues long.

As concerns this clonotype: At one of its ends the junction is not consistent with the germline gene, which may arise from a read error. The rearrangement links TRBV10-3 to TRBJ2-2, with TRBD2 as a possible D gene (6 bases). Germline V gene data show CDR1 as ENHRY and CDR2 as SYGVKD. The length of the CDR3 is 17 residues. This CDR3 is CAISDSGGTRNTGELFF. The CDR3 coding sequence is TGCGCCATCAGTGACTCGGGCGGGACCAGGAACACCGGGGAGCTGTTTTTT.

This clonotype was picked up many times. The chain has TRBV5-1 and TRBJ2-7, with 10 nucleotides matching TRBD1. The CDR3 totals 14 residues. V lost 4 bases, J lost 5 bases, and 6 bases stayed unmatched. Looked up from germline, CDR1 is SGHRS and CDR2 is YFSETQ. The CDR3 DNA reads as TGCGCCAGCAGCCAGGGACAGGGGCATGACGAGCAGTACTTC. This encodes CASSQGQGHDEQYF. Looking up the rest from reference TRBV5-1 and TRBJ2-7 gives the full variable domain: KAGVTQTPRYLIKTRGQQVTLSCSPISGHRSVSWYQQTPGQGLQFLFEYFSETQRNKGNFPGRFSGRQFSNSRSEMNVSTLELGDSALYLCASSQGQGHDEQYFGPGTRLTVT.

To note about this clonotype: The junction and the germline gene differ at one end; a read error may be behind it. This sequence joins TRBV11-2 and TRBJ2-7, with D perhaps TRBD2 (6 bases). This CDR3 is 13 amino acids long. Germline lookup yields CDR1 SGHAT and CDR2 FQNNGV. The CDR3 region is CACSFGGASDQYF. CDR3 nucleotide sequence: TGTGCCTGCAGCTTCGGAGGAGCTAGCGATCAGTACTTC.

Regarding this clonotype: Its ends do not fully match the called genes, so a read error is possible. This rearrangement joins TRBV20-1 to TRBJ2-4; D is unresolved. The CDR3 contains 14 residues. Germline CDR1 and CDR2: DFQATT and SNEGSKA (reference sequence). The CDR3 region has the DNA TGCAATGCTAGAGATCTAAGCGTGACTAACATTCAGTACTTC. Protein sequence: CNARDLSVTNIQYF.

This clonotype was counted only a few times. The final CDR3 position lacks the conserved phenylalanine or tryptophan, pointing to a likely read error. The DNA is omitted, as the CDR3 cannot be located on it reliably, and the CDR3 follows TCRdb's listing. The V gene is TRBV6-2 or TRBV6-3, the J gene TRBJ1-1; TRBD1, the D gene given by the table, was not confirmed from the DNA. A total of 17 residues make up the CDR3, ends included. Germline V gene data show CDR1 as MNHEY and CDR2 as SVGEGT. The CDR3 here is CASSYVTGGPMNTEASL.

In this sample, this clonotype turned up once. The rearrangement links TRBV12-3 or TRBV12-4 to TRBJ2-7, with TRBD1 matching 10 bases. CDR3 length: 15 amino acids. J gave up 13 bases and V 2 bases, and 14 bases lay outside the gene matches. The CDR3 nucleotides are TGTGCCAGCAGTTTAAGACAGGGGGCCAACTATGGGCACTACTTC. Amino acid sequence: CASSLRQGANYGHYF.

Details on this clonotype: A much larger clonotype is one base distant, so this may be a read error. The chain employs TRBV28 and TRBJ1-4; D is uncertain. The V and J ends lost 5 bases and 10 bases respectively, with 17 bases between them. The CDR3 is made up of 14 amino acids. The germline V gene encodes CDR1 MDHEN and CDR2 SYDVKM. The CDR3 here is CASSPPTGGGKLFF. The CDR3 nucleotides read TGTGCCAGCAGTCCGCCGACGGGAGGCGGAAAACTGTTTTTT.

Many counts were recorded for this clonotype. V is TRBV6-1 and J is TRBJ1-2; D gene ambiguous. V shed 1 base and J shed 0 bases, with 9 bases lying between them. Germline assignment: CDR1 MNHNS and CDR2 SASEGT. CDR3 length: 15 amino acids. The CDR3 nucleotides are TGTGCCAGCAGTGAAGACCGACCAGCTAACTATGGCTACACCTTC. This encodes CASSEDRPANYGYTF.

In this sample, this clonotype turned up many times. The V and J genes are TRBV11-2 and TRBJ1-2; no clear D. The V gene's germline CDR1 is SGHAT and CDR2 FQNNGV. The germline V and J ends were trimmed by 1 base and 8 bases, with 11 bases remaining between them. CDR3 length: 13 amino acids. CDR3 coding DNA: TGTGCCAGCAGCTTAGCGTCAACGTTCGGCTACACCTTC. Encoded protein: CASSLASTFGYTF.

Many counts were recorded for this clonotype. V gene TRBV6-5 combines with J gene TRBJ2-7; 12 bases line up with TRBD2. Germline V CDR1 and CDR2: MNHEY, SVGAGI. J was trimmed by 4 bases and V by 0 bases; bases with no gene match: 7. The CDR3 consists of 17 residues. The CDR3 loop reads CASSYSTSGSLVYEQYF. The CDR3, as DNA: TGTGCCAGCAGTTACTCGACTAGCGGGAGCTTGGTTTACGAGCAGTACTTC.

Points on this clonotype: A read error may account for a junction end that differs from germline. This chain joins TRBV11-1 and TRBJ2-5; 7 bases line up with TRBD1. Germline V gives CDR1 SGHAT, CDR2 FQDESV (reference sequence). The CDR3 extends over 14 amino acids. CDR3 nucleotide sequence: TGTGCTAGCAGTGGACAGGTGAAGGTGGGGACCCAGTACTTC. Translating gives CASSGQVKVGTQYF.

For this clonotype: One end of the junction is discordant with germline, which a read error may explain. This rearrangement joins TRBV5-1 to TRBJ2-2; 7 bases match TRBD2. Germline V gene sequence: CDR1 SGHRS, CDR2 YFSETQ. The CDR3 consists of 16 residues. CDR3 sequence: CAGSSTPAGENGELFF. For the CDR3, the DNA is TGCGCCGGCAGCTCAACGCCGGCGGGAGAGAACGGGGAGCTGTTTTTT.

Details on this clonotype: A read error may produce the germline difference seen at one junction end. The chain couples TRBV13 to TRBJ2-7; the match to TRBD2 covers 8 bases. CDR1 and CDR2 from the germline V gene are PRHDT and FYEKMQ (reference sequence). The CDR3 length is 14 residues. In nucleotides, the CDR3 is TGTACCAGCAGCGGAGGGACTAGTCCCTACGAGCAGTACTTC. It specifies CTSSGGTSPYEQYF.

As regards this clonotype: Since the CDR3 does not end with the conserved phenylalanine or tryptophan, this likely comes from a read error. The chain uses TRBV11-1 and TRBJ2-1, with D tentatively TRBD1 or TRBD2 (5 bases each). The CDR3 loop spans 19 amino acids. Per germline, CDR1 SGHAT and CDR2 FQDESV (reference sequence). The germline V and J ends were trimmed by 5 bases and 7 bases, with 30 bases remaining between them. The CDR3 DNA follows: TGTGCCAGCAGCACAGGCAGGACTCTCAAATCTCCTATCTGGAATGAGCAGTTCTTA. It encodes CASSTGRTLKSPIWNEQFL.

The chain uses TRBV13 and TRBJ1-1, with 7 positions matching TRBD1. The trim removed 1 base at V and 11 bases at J, leaving 7 bases unmatched. CDR3 size: 13 residues. The germline V gene encodes CDR1 PRHDT and CDR2 FYEKMQ (reference sequence). The CDR3: CASSLATGIDAFF. The CDR3 DNA reads TGTGCCAGCAGCTTAGCGACAGGGATTGATGCTTTCTTT.

Concerning this clonotype: Relative to the germline gene, one junction end is altered; a read error may explain this. This chain uses TRBV5-1 with TRBJ2-2; the match to TRBD2 covers 8 bases. CDR1 SGHRS and CDR2 YFSETQ come from the germline V gene. This CDR3 contains 15 residues. The DNA for the CDR3 is TGCGCCAGAAGCTTGACTAGCGCTGGTAGCGTGGAGCTGTTTTTT. Encoded protein: CARSLTSAGSVELFF.

Of note for this clonotype: The conserved phenylalanine or tryptophan normally closing the CDR3 is absent here, so this likely arose from a read error. V usage is TRBV4-2 and J usage is TRBJ2-3, with a tentative D call TRBD2 (6 bases). This CDR3 is built from 15 residues. CDR1 LGHNA and CDR2 YNFKEQ come from the germline V gene. V was trimmed by 4 bases and J by 6 bases, leaving 17 bases between them. CDR3 DNA sequence: TGTGCCAGCAGCCCTAAGGCGGGACTCGCGGATACGCAGTATCTT. Its protein product is CASSPKAGLADTQYL.

The genes are TRBV6-2 or TRBV6-3 and TRBJ2-1; 13 nucleotides align to TRBD2. The CDR3 is made up of 17 amino acids. Germline V gene data show CDR1 as MNHEY and CDR2 as SVGEGT. Losses at the gene ends were 6 bases for V and 0 bases for J; bases not matched to a gene: 5. The DNA for the CDR3 is TGTGCCAGCAGCCCGCGGACTAGCGGGAGCTCCTACAATGAGCAGTTCTTC. Amino acid sequence: CASSPRTSGSSYNEQFF.

About this clonotype itself: At one boundary the junction diverges from the germline segment, which might be a read error. V usage is TRBV11-2 and J usage is TRBJ2-1; D ambiguous. This CDR3 has 16 residues. Per germline, CDR1 SGHAT and CDR2 FQNNGV. The DNA of the CDR3 is TGTGCCAACGGCTTAGATCCAGAGAGCTCCTGCAATGAGCAGTTCTTC. Protein sequence: CANGLDPESSCNEQFF.

A note on this clonotype: This may be a read error: a much more frequent sequence differs by one nucleotide. This sequence joins TRBV13 and TRBJ2-7; TRBD2 agrees at 8 bases. The CDR3 is made up of 13 amino acids. Germline assignment: CDR1 PRHDT and CDR2 FYEKMQ (reference sequence). CDR3 residues: CVSGRGGPYEQYF. CDR3 DNA: TGTGTCAGCGGGAGAGGAGGACCCTACGAACAGTACTTC.